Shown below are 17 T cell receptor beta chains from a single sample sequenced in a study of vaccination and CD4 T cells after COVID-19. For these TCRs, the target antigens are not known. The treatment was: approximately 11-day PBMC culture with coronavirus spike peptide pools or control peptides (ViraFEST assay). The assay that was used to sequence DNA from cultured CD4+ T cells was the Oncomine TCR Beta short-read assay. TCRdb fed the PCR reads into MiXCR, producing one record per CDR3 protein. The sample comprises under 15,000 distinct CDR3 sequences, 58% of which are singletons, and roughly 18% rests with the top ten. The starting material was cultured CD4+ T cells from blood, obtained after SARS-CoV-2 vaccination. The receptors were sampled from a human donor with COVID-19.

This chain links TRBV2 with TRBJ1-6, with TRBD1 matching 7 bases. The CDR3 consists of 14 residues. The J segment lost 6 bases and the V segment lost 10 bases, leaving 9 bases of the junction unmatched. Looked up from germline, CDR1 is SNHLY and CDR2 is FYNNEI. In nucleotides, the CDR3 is TGTGCCACCTCGGACAGGACCCCTAATTCACCCCTCCACTTT. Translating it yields CATSDRTPNSPLHF.

This CDR3 is CASSLVGRGPGTGELFF. The CDR3 region has the DNA TGTGCCAGCAGCTTGGTCGGCAGGGGGCCGGGTACCGGGGAGCTGTTTTTT. The chain recombines TRBV5-4 with TRBJ2-2; 8 bases are shared with TRBD1. The CDR3 runs 17 residues. The ends lost 0 bases at V and 5 bases at J; junction bases unmatched: 9. The V gene's germline CDR1 is SGHNT and CDR2 YYREEE (reference sequence).

CDR3 protein: CASHRGSRGGSDTQYF. For the CDR3, the DNA is TGTGCCAGCCATAGGGGTAGCCGGGGGGGTTCAGATACGCAGTATTTT. V and J are TRBV11-1 and TRBJ2-3; TRBD2 matches 8 bases. V was clipped by 8 bases and J by 4 bases; unmatched bases: 14. Germline values: CDR1 SGHAT, CDR2 FQDESV (reference sequence). This CDR3 is 16 amino acids long.

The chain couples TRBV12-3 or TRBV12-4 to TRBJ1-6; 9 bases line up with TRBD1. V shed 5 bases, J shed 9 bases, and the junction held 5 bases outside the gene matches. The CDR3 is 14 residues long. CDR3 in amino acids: CASSDTGGSSPLHF. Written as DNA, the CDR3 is TGTGCCAGCAGTGATACAGGGGGCTCTTCACCCCTCCACTTT.

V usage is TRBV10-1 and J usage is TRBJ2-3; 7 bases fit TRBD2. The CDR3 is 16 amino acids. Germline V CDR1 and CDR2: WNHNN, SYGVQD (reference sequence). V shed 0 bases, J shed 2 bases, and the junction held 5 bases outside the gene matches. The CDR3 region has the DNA TGCGCCAGCAGTGAGTCGGCTAGCGGATACACAGATACGCAGTATTTT. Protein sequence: CASSESASGYTDTQYF.

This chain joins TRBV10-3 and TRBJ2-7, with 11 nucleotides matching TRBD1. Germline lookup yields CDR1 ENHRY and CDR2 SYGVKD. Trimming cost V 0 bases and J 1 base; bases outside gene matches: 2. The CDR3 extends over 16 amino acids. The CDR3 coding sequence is TGTGCCATCAGTGAGTCGGGGACAGGGGGTTCCTACGAGCAGTACTTC. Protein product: CAISESGTGGSYEQYF.

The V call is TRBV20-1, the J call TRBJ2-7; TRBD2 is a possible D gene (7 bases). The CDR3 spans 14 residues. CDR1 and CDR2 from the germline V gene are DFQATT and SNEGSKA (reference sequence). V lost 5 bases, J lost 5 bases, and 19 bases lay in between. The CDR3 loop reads CSARKGGGGNEQYF. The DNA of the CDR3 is TGCAGTGCTCGGAAGGGAGGGGGTGGTAACGAGCAGTACTTC.

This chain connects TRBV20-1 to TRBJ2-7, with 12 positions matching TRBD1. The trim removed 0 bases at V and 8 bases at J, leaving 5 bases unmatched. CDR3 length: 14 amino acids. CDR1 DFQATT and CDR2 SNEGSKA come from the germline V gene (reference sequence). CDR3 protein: CSARDSGTGGKQYF. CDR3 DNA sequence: TGCAGTGCTAGAGATAGCGGGACAGGGGGCAAGCAGTACTTC.

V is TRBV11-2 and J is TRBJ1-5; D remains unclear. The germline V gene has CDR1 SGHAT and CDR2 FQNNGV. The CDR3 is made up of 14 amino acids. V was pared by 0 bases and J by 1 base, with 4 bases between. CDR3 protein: CASSLDGSNQPQHF. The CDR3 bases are TGTGCCAGCAGCTTAGATGGCAGCAATCAGCCCCAGCATTTT.

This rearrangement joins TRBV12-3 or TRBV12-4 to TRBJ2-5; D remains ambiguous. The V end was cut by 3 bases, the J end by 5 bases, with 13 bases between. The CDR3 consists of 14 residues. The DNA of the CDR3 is TGTGCCAGCAGTTTTGTAGGGTTCCGGGAGACCCAGTACTTC. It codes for CASSFVGFRETQYF.

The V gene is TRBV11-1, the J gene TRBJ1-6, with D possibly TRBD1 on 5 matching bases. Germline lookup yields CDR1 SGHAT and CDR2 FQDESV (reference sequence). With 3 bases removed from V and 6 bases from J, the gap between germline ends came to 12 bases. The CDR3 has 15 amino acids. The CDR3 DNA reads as TGTGCCAGCAGCTTCGACGGTGGGGGTAATTCACCCCTCCACTTT. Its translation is CASSFDGGGNSPLHF. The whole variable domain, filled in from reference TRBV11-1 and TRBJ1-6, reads EAEVAQSPRYKITEKSQAVAFWCDPISGHATLYWYRQILGQGPELLVQFQDESVVDDSQLPKDRFSAERLKGVDSTLKIQPAELGDSAMYLCASSFDGGGNSPLHFGNGTRLTVT.

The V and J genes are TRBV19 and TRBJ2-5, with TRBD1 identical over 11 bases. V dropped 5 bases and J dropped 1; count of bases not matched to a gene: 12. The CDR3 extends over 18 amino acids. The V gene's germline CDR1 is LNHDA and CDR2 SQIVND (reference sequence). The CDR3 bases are TGTGCCAGTAGTGCCCGACCGGGGACAGGGGGGTCCCAAGAGACCCAGTACTTC. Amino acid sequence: CASSARPGTGGSQETQYF.

The CDR3 DNA reads TGTGCCAGCAGCGGAATGCGGGGGGGTGATGGCACAGATACGCAGTATTTT. Amino acids: CASSGMRGGDGTDTQYF. The chain links TRBV11-1 to TRBJ2-3, with 9 bases matching TRBD2. The germline gives CDR1 SGHAT, CDR2 FQDESV (reference sequence). The ends lost 5 bases at V and 1 base at J; junction bases unmatched: 10. The CDR3 spans 17 residues.

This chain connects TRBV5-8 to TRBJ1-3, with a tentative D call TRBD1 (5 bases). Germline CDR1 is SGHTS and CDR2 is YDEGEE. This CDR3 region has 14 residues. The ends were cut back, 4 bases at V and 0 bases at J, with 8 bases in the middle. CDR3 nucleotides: TGTGCCAGCAGCGCAGGGTACTCTGGAAACACCATATATTTT. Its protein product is CASSAGYSGNTIYF.

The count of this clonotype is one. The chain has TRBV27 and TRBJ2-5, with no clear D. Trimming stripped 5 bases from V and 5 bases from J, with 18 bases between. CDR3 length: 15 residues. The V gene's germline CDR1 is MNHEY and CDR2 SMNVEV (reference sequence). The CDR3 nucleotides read TGTGCCAGCAGTAATAACCTAGGGCTTGGGGAGACCCAGTACTTC. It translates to CASSNNLGLGETQYF.

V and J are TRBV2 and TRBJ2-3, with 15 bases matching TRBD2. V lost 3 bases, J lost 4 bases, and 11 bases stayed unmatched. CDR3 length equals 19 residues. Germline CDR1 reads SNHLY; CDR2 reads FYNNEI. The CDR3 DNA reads TGTGCCAGCAGTGAGCGTTTAAGGACTAGCGGGGGGGTTCCAGATACGCAGTATTTT. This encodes CASSERLRTSGGVPDTQYF.

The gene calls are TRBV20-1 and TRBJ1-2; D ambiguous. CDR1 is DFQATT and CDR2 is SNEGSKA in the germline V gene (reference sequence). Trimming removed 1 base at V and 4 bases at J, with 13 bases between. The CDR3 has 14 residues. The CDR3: CSARVTGLSYGYTF. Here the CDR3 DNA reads TGCAGTGCTAGAGTCACGGGCTTAAGCTATGGCTACACCTTC.